The 29 T cell receptor beta chains given below trace back to one sample, sequenced in a study of cytomegalovirus exposure and HLA in healthy donors. The PCR contained 60 Vbeta and 13 Jbeta primers. Profiled with immunoSEQ multiplex PCR; TCRdb holds only in-frame clones, not every one. The repertoire consists of 100,000 to 150,000 clones, with about three quarters occurring once and the leading ten covering over 10%. The sample consisted of PBMCs. The receptors shown here come from a woman aged 55-70 years in good health and CMV-seropositive.

The DNA of the CDR3 is TGTGCCAGCAGGGGTAGGCTAGCGGGAGGTCTAGCCTCGTACAATGAGCAGTTCTTC. Protein product: CASRGRLAGGLASYNEQFF. The rearrangement uses TRBV2 and TRBJ2-1; 11 nucleotides line up with TRBD2. Germline V gene lookup returns CDR1 SNHLY and CDR2 FYNNEI. CDR3 length: 19 residues. The trim removed 6 bases at V and 4 bases at J, leaving 17 bases unmatched.

The gene calls are TRBV10-3 and TRBJ1-4; perhaps TRBD1 as D (6 bases). The CDR3 sequence is 14 residues long. V was trimmed by 6 bases and J by 0 bases, leaving 8 bases between them. Germline assignment: CDR1 ENHRY and CDR2 SYGVKD. CDR3 protein: CAISRQATNEKLFF. The CDR3 DNA sequence: TGTGCCATCAGCAGACAGGCAACTAATGAAAAACTGTTTTTT.

A few counts support this clone. This chain joins TRBV7-9 and TRBJ2-2, with D possibly being TRBD2 (7 bases). Germline V gene sequence: CDR1 SEHNR, CDR2 FQNEAQ (reference sequence). Trimming took 8 bases from V and 0 from J, leaving 16 bases between them. The CDR3 length is 16 residues. CDR3 residues: CASGGRGGPNTGELFF. CDR3 nucleotides: TGTGCCAGCGGGGGGAGGGGGGGACCGAACACCGGGGAGCTGTTTTTT.

The chain is built from TRBV6-4 and TRBJ2-3; 8 nucleotides agree with TRBD1. This CDR3 region has 15 residues. V lost 3 bases, J lost 3 bases, and 5 bases stayed unmatched. The germline gives CDR1 MRHNA, CDR2 SNTAGT. The CDR3 region is CASSEQGQVTDTQYF. As DNA, the CDR3 is TGTGCCAGCAGTGAGCAGGGACAGGTTACAGATACGCAGTATTTT.

The chain couples TRBV19 to TRBJ1-2; no reliable D call. V lost 2 bases and J lost 9, with 7 bases in between. Germline V CDR1 and CDR2: LNHDA, SQIVND (reference sequence). There are 11 residues in the CDR3. CDR3 sequence reads: CASSIRESYTF. The CDR3 DNA reads as TGTGCCAGTAGTATAAGGGAGAGCTACACCTTC.

This clone was recorded a few times. The rearrangement links TRBV4-3 to TRBJ2-7, with 10 bases matching TRBD1. Per the germline V gene, CDR1 is LGHNA and CDR2 is YSLEER. Trimming cost V 0 bases and J 7 bases; bases outside gene matches: 6. The CDR3 loop spans 15 amino acids. CDR3 in amino acids: CASSQDLGTGAEQYF. In DNA form, the CDR3 reads TGCGCCAGCAGCCAAGATTTGGGGACAGGGGCTGAGCAGTACTTC.

This clone was recorded only once. The CDR3 DNA follows: TGCGCCAGCTCACCGACAGGAGCAACTAATGAAAAACTGTTTTTT. It specifies CASSPTGATNEKLFF. The chain uses TRBV5-1 and TRBJ1-4; D is perhaps TRBD1 (6 bases). Germline assignment: CDR1 SGHRS and CDR2 YFSETQ. The CDR3 extends over 15 amino acids. V lost 7 bases and J 0 bases, leaving 13 bases between the germline ends.

The V gene is TRBV7-2, the J gene TRBJ2-1; TRBD1 might be the D (6 bases). With 2 bases removed from V and 4 bases from J, the gap between germline ends came to 9 bases. CDR1 and CDR2 from the germline V gene are SGHTA and FQGNSA. The CDR3 has 14 amino acids. CDR3: CASSLWGLYNEQFF. The CDR3 coding sequence is TGTGCCAGCAGCTTATGGGGGCTGTACAATGAGCAGTTCTTC.

This clone was found once. The chain links TRBV28 to TRBJ1-2; TRBD1 matches at 7 bases. V lost 6 bases to trimming and J lost 5 bases; unmatched junction nucleotides: 6. The CDR3 is made up of 13 amino acids. CDR1 is MDHEN, CDR2 SYDVKM, per germline. CDR3 amino acids: CASRSGQPYGYTF. The CDR3 bases are TGTGCCAGCAGATCGGGACAGCCATATGGCTACACCTTC.

The chain has TRBV29-1 and TRBJ2-7, with D possibly matching TRBD2 (5 bases). Germline values: CDR1 SQVTM, CDR2 ANQGSEA. Trimming removed 1 base at V and 1 base at J, with 11 bases between. The CDR3 contains 14 residues. Here the CDR3 DNA reads TGCAGCGTTGAAGTCGGACTTGGGTCCTACGAGCAGTACTTC. Protein: CSVEVGLGSYEQYF.

This clone turned up a few times. The CDR3 DNA reads TGCGCCAGCAGCTGGGGCAGGGGGCTCGTGGGGAACACTGAAGCTTTCTTT. The encoded protein is CASSWGRGLVGNTEAFF. The chain joins TRBV5-1 to TRBJ1-1, with 8 bases fitting TRBD1. Germline values: CDR1 SGHRS, CDR2 YFSETQ. This CDR3 is built from 17 residues. V lost 3 bases and J lost 1; bases outside the gene matches: 11.

Only a few counts were recorded for this clone. The chain links TRBV4-3 to TRBJ1-5; D is unclear. The CDR3 length is 13 residues. The V end was cut by 4 bases, the J end by 4 bases, with 8 bases between. In germline, CDR1 is LGHNA, CDR2 YSLEER. The CDR3 is CASSLDKNQPQHF. The CDR3 nucleotides read TGCGCCAGCAGCCTAGACAAAAATCAGCCCCAGCATTTT.

The V gene is TRBV6-6, the J gene TRBJ2-7; no definite D call. With 7 bases removed from V and 5 bases from J, the gap between germline ends came to 15 bases. Germline CDR1 reads MNHNY; CDR2 reads SVGAGI (reference sequence). This CDR3 spans 13 amino acids. CDR3 region: CASKRAYPHEQYF. DNA for the CDR3: TGTGCCAGCAAGCGAGCGTATCCCCACGAGCAGTACTTC.

The chain employs TRBV19 and TRBJ1-2; D uncertain. CDR1 and CDR2 from the germline V gene are LNHDA and SQIVND (reference sequence). Trimming shortened V by 6 bases and J by 6 bases, and 17 bases separated the two germline ends. CDR3 length: 14 amino acids. CDR3 nucleotides: TGTGCCAGTAGCTCCCTCTCCCGTCCTAATGGCTACACCTTC. This encodes CASSSLSRPNGYTF.

The chain couples TRBV7-7 to TRBJ2-2; 9 nucleotides line up with TRBD2. The CDR3 contains 16 residues. Unmatched junction bases numbered 6, after V lost 1 base and J lost 6 bases. Germline lookup yields CDR1 SSHAT and CDR2 FNYEAQ (reference sequence). The CDR3 region is CASSLELAGVAGELFF. CDR3 in DNA: TGTGCCAGCAGCTTAGAGTTAGCGGGAGTTGCCGGGGAGCTGTTTTTT.

V usage is TRBV5-8 and J usage is TRBJ2-3, with a tentative D call TRBD2 (5 bases). V was cut by 0 bases and J by 0 bases, with 8 bases left in between. CDR1 and CDR2 (germline): SGHTS, YDEGEE. The CDR3 spans 15 residues. CDR3 DNA: TGTGCCAGCAGCTTGGAGAGCGGAAGCACAGATACGCAGTATTTT. This sequence encodes CASSLESGSTDTQYF.

V gene TRBV19 combines with J gene TRBJ1-2, with a possible D match to TRBD1 (6 bases). Trimming shortened V by 7 bases and J by 5 bases, and 11 bases separated the two germline ends. This CDR3 is 12 amino acids long. The germline gives CDR1 LNHDA, CDR2 SQIVND (reference sequence). CDR3 DNA sequence: TGTGCCAGTAAACAGGGTAATTATGGCTACACCTTC. As protein: CASKQGNYGYTF. Drawing the rest from reference TRBV19 and TRBJ1-2, the complete variable domain is DGGITQSPKYLFRKEGQNVTLSCEQNLNHDAMYWYRQDPGQGLRLIYYSQIVNDFQKGDIAEGYSVSREKKESFPLTVTSAQKNPTAFYLCASKQGNYGYTFGSGTRLTVV.

This chain uses TRBV7-2 with TRBJ1-1, with TRBD1 as a possible D gene (6 bases). Trimming stripped 5 bases from V and 5 bases from J, with 15 bases between. Germline CDR1 and CDR2: SGHTA and FQGNSA. There are 14 residues in the CDR3. The CDR3 sequence: CASSAPRGGTEAFF. The CDR3 region has the DNA TGTGCCAGCAGCGCCCCGAGGGGGGGAACTGAAGCTTTCTTT.

This clone has only one observation. The V call is TRBV9, the J call TRBJ2-5; possible D gene TRBD1, 6 bases. Germline lookup yields CDR1 SGDLS and CDR2 YYNGEE. Trimming shortened V by 4 bases and J by 2 bases, and 12 bases separated the two germline ends. The CDR3 length is 14 residues. CDR3 bases: TGTGCCAGCAGCCCGGGACAACTTCAAGAGACCCAGTACTTC. It yields the protein CASSPGQLQETQYF.

The chain combines TRBV18 with TRBJ1-2; no clear D. CDR1 is KGHSH, CDR2 LQKENI, per germline. The CDR3 is 16 residues long. Trimming left V 6 bases short and J 0 bases short, with 17 bases between. The DNA for the CDR3 is TGTGCCAGCTCCCACGGGGAGGGTTCAGCTAACTATGGCTACACCTTC. It specifies CASSHGEGSANYGYTF.

The chain recombines TRBV19 with TRBJ1-1, with 11 bases aligning to TRBD1. The CDR3 is 15 residues long. The J segment lost 1 base and the V segment lost 3 bases, leaving 1 base of the junction unmatched. In germline, CDR1 is LNHDA, CDR2 SQIVND (reference sequence). The CDR3 bases are TGTGCCAGTAGTATTGGACAGGGGGCGAACACTGAAGCTTTCTTT. Its translation is CASSIGQGANTEAFF.

The chain has TRBV7-9 and TRBJ2-5; 9 positions match TRBD2. This CDR3 contains 15 residues. Germline-derived CDR1 and CDR2 are SEHNR and FQNEAQ (reference sequence). Trimming removed 3 bases from V and 1 base from J; junction bases left unmatched: 3. CDR3 DNA: TGTGCCAGCAGCTTTATAGCGGGAGTCCAAGAGACCCAGTACTTC. Protein sequence: CASSFIAGVQETQYF.

The V call is TRBV11-2, the J call TRBJ2-3; 7 bases line up with TRBD2. This CDR3 has 17 amino acids. From germline, CDR1 is SGHAT and CDR2 FQNNGV. Germline trimming cut 1 base from V and 0 bases from J; bases unmatched to any gene: 7. CDR3 sequence: CASSLVQRGPSTDTQYF. The CDR3 DNA follows: TGTGCCAGCAGCTTAGTACAGCGGGGACCTAGCACAGATACGCAGTATTTT.

The CDR3 spells CASRVGGISSPEAFF. The CDR3 DNA is TGTGCCAGCAGAGTGGGCGGGATAAGTTCACCTGAAGCTTTCTTT. This sequence joins TRBV7-2 and TRBJ1-1; D not certain. The CDR3 covers 15 residues. V was clipped by 6 bases and J by 6 bases, with 20 bases between them. Germline V gene data show CDR1 as SGHTA and CDR2 as FQGNSA.

Concerning this clone itself: Relative to the germline gene, one junction end is altered; a read error may explain this. The identical CDR3 is also encoded by other nucleotide sequences in the sample. The chain recombines TRBV11-2 with TRBJ2-3, with 11 positions matching TRBD2. The CDR3 is 18 amino acids. Germline V gives CDR1 SGHAT, CDR2 FQNNGV. CDR3 nucleotide sequence: TGTGCCAGCAGCTTACAACTAGCGGGAGTGGTTCGCCCAGATACGCAGTACTTT. Encoded protein: CASSLQLAGVVRPDTQYF.

The CDR3 reads CASSQDPSRLNTGELFF. The DNA of the CDR3 is TGCGCCAGCAGCCAAGACCCGTCTAGGCTGAACACCGGGGAGCTGTTTTTT. The chain links TRBV4-3 to TRBJ2-2; no clear D. Germline loops: CDR1 LGHNA, CDR2 YSLEER. Trimming removed 0 bases at V and 1 base at J, with 12 bases between. The CDR3 is 17 residues long.

This chain links TRBV7-2 with TRBJ2-7; 7 bases agree with TRBD1. The ends lost 0 bases at V and 4 bases at J; junction bases unmatched: 6. The CDR3 extends over 15 amino acids. Per germline, CDR1 SGHTA and CDR2 FQGNSA. The CDR3 here is CASSLAWGTVYEQYF. The CDR3 coding sequence is TGTGCCAGCAGCTTAGCGTGGGGGACAGTTTACGAGCAGTACTTC.

The rearrangement joins TRBV7-2 to TRBJ1-5; the D is unclear. The CDR3 totals 15 residues. Trimming stripped 1 base from V and 4 bases from J, with 11 bases between. The germline gives CDR1 SGHTA, CDR2 FQGNSA. The CDR3, as DNA: TGTGCCAGCAGCTTAGTTGGGCAGCAAAATCAGCCCCAGCATTTT. Protein sequence: CASSLVGQQNQPQHF.

This chain links TRBV7-6 with TRBJ1-1; tentatively, D is TRBD1 (5 bases). V was cut by 1 base and J by 4 bases, with 13 bases left in between. Germline V lookup: CDR1 SGHVS, CDR2 FNYEAQ. The CDR3 is made up of 15 amino acids. The CDR3 bases are TGTGCCAGCAGCTTAGGGCCCCGGGGGGGCACTGAAGCTTTCTTT. Protein sequence: CASSLGPRGGTEAFF.